The 31 T cell receptor beta chains reported below all come from one sample, sequenced in a study of sequential checkpoint blockade in melanoma. Treatment defined: randomized to nivolumab then ipilimumab (arm A) or the reverse (arm B). The assay was immunoSEQ multiplex PCR, and TCRdb's table has in-frame clones only and misses some. The sample consists of about 9,100 clones, 59% of them appearing once. This specimen consisted of CD8+ T cells sorted from blood (inferred from file names), obtained from a patient given nivolumab and ipilimumab in sequence. The source is a human donor with melanoma.

The chain employs TRBV12-5 and TRBJ1-3; D unclear. This CDR3 is built from 15 residues. Per the germline V gene, CDR1 is LGHNT and CDR2 is FRNRAP. Between the trimmed V and J ends, which lost 5 bases and 3 bases, there was a span of 14 bases. CDR3 bases: TGTGCTAGTGGTCCACTCTGGGCCTGTGGAAACACCATATATTTT. Protein: CASGPLWACGNTIYF. Filled out from reference TRBV12-5 and TRBJ1-3, the complete variable domain reads DARVTQTPRHKVTEMGQEVTMRCQPILGHNTVFWYRQTMMQGLELLAYFRNRAPLDDSGMPKDRFSAEMPDATLATLKIQPSEPRDSAVYFCASGPLWACGNTIYFGEGSWLTVV.

J is TRBJ1-2 and V is TRBV6-6; 7 positions agree with TRBD1. The CDR3 runs to 13 residues. Germline V lookup: CDR1 MNHNY, CDR2 SVGAGI (reference sequence). The V segment lost 6 bases and the J segment 8 bases; nucleotides outside the gene matches: 9. This CDR3 reads CASSLGQAGGYTF. CDR3 coding DNA: TGTGCCAGCAGCCTCGGACAGGCGGGGGGCTACACCTTC.

V gene TRBV5-1 combines with J gene TRBJ2-7, with a tentative D call TRBD2 (5 bases). The germline V gene has CDR1 SGHRS and CDR2 YFSETQ. Trimming took 4 bases from V and 3 from J, leaving 14 bases between them. The CDR3 is 14 residues long. CDR3 coding DNA: TGCGCCAGCAGCCCACGGGGTGCGAACTACGAGCAGTACTTC. Amino acid sequence: CASSPRGANYEQYF.

This clone has just a few counts. The CDR3 DNA reads as TGTGCCAGCAGCTTAGCCCAGGGGACCCTCTACGAGCAGTACTTC. Its translation: CASSLAQGTLYEQYF. J is TRBJ2-7 and V is TRBV7-9, with D maybe TRBD1 (6 bases). The length of the CDR3 is 15 residues. V was trimmed by 0 bases and J by 3 bases, leaving 12 bases between them. Germline V lookup: CDR1 SEHNR, CDR2 FQNEAQ (reference sequence).

The CDR3 nucleotides read TGTGCCAGCAGCGGTAGCGGGGGGGCCTACGAGCAGTACTTC. Protein product: CASSGSGGAYEQYF. This rearrangement joins TRBV9 to TRBJ2-7; 11 positions match TRBD2. The V gene end was trimmed by 3 bases and the J gene end by 2 bases; junction bases not matched to a gene: 1. The CDR3 has 14 residues. Germline V gene data show CDR1 as SGDLS and CDR2 as YYNGEE.

The chain has TRBV13 and TRBJ1-5; 9 bases align to TRBD1. Per germline, CDR1 PRHDT and CDR2 FYEKMQ (reference sequence). The CDR3 runs to 14 residues. V lost 5 bases and J lost 6; bases outside the gene matches: 5. The CDR3 protein is CASSPGQGSQPQHF. The CDR3 DNA follows: TGTGCCAGCAGCCCGGGACAGGGCTCTCAGCCCCAGCATTTT.

CDR3 residues: CASSLALRGGYTF. CDR3 sequence (DNA): TGTGCCAGCAGCCTCGCCCTCCGGGGTGGCTACACCTTC. The rearrangement joins TRBV14 to TRBJ1-2, with unresolved D. V lost 4 bases to trimming and J lost 7 bases, with 13 bases between them. Germline V lookup: CDR1 SGHDN, CDR2 FVKESK. This CDR3 is 13 amino acids long. Supplemented by reference TRBV14 and TRBJ1-2, the full variable domain reads EAGVTQFPSHSVIEKGQTVTLRCDPISGHDNLYWYRRVMGKEIKFLLHFVKESKQDESGMPNNRFLAERTGGTYSTLKVQPAELEDSGVYFCASSLALRGGYTFGSGTRLTVV.

This sequence joins TRBV5-5 and TRBJ2-7, with 7 nucleotides matching TRBD1. CDR1 and CDR2 (germline): SGHKS, YYEKEE (reference sequence). Germline trimming cut 3 bases from V and 6 bases from J; bases unmatched to any gene: 3. The CDR3 covers 12 residues. DNA of the CDR3: TGTGCCAGCAGCTATGACAGGGTCGAGCAGTACTTC. As protein: CASSYDRVEQYF. The full variable domain, completed using reference TRBV5-5 and TRBJ2-7, is DAGVTQSPTHLIKTRGQQVTLRCSPISGHKSVSWYQQVLGQGPQFIFQYYEKEERGRGNFPDRFSARQFPNYSSELNVNALLLGDSALYLCASSYDRVEQYFGPGTRLTVT.

The chain links TRBV4-1 to TRBJ1-4; 9 positions match TRBD1. The junction had 7 bases not matched to a gene; V was cut back by 6 bases and J by 5 bases. Per germline, CDR1 MGHRA and CDR2 YSYEKL. The length of the CDR3 is 15 residues. The CDR3 protein is CASRTTGGLNEKLFF. The CDR3 nucleotides read TGCGCCAGCAGGACCACAGGGGGCTTAAATGAAAAACTGTTTTTT.

This clone was counted between two and nine times. The chain recombines TRBV7-9 with TRBJ2-1; tentative D call: TRBD1 (5 bases). Germline-derived CDR1 and CDR2 are SEHNR and FQNEAQ (reference sequence). V was clipped by 5 bases and J by 2 bases, with 13 bases between them. The CDR3 consists of 15 residues. For the CDR3, the DNA is TGTGCCAGCAGCCCAGGGAAGTCCACCTACAATGAGCAGTTCTTC. Residues: CASSPGKSTYNEQFF.

The rearrangement uses TRBV9 and TRBJ1-1; TRBD1 matches 7 bases. Germline V gene lookup returns CDR1 SGDLS and CDR2 YYNGEE. V was pared by 0 bases and J by 3 bases, with 11 bases of the junction left unmatched. The CDR3 loop spans 17 amino acids. The CDR3 region is CASSVEAGGISDTEAFF. The DNA for the CDR3 is TGTGCCAGCAGCGTAGAGGCAGGGGGAATCTCGGACACTGAAGCTTTCTTT. Using reference TRBV9 and TRBJ1-1 for the parts outside the CDR3, the full variable domain is DSGVTQTPKHLITATGQRVTLRCSPRSGDLSVYWYQQSLDQGLQFLIQYYNGEERAKGNILERFSAQQFPDLHSELNLSSLELGDSALYFCASSVEAGGISDTEAFFGQGTRLTVV.

The chain employs TRBV5-1 and TRBJ2-1; 9 bases are a match to TRBD2. The V gene's germline CDR1 is SGHRS and CDR2 YFSETQ. Germline trimming cut 0 bases from V and 3 bases from J; bases unmatched to any gene: 4. This CDR3 comprises 16 residues. The CDR3 spells CASSLVASGDYNEQFF. The CDR3, as DNA: TGCGCCAGCAGCTTGGTGGCTAGCGGGGACTACAATGAGCAGTTCTTC.

This clone was picked up a small number of times. This CDR3 is also generated by other DNA sequences in the sample. The chain links TRBV5-6 to TRBJ2-1; 7 bases are a match to TRBD1. CDR3 length: 15 amino acids. Per the germline V gene, CDR1 is SGHDT and CDR2 is YYEEEE. The junction had 2 bases not matched to a gene; V was cut back by 0 bases and J by 2 bases. In DNA, the CDR3 is TGTGCCAGCAGCTTGGGCGACAGGGCCTACAATGAGCAGTTCTTC. It codes for CASSLGDRAYNEQFF. The complete variable domain, with remaining parts taken from reference TRBV5-6 and TRBJ2-1, reads DAGVTQSPTHLIKTRGQQVTLRCSPKSGHDTVSWYQQALGQGPQFIFQYYEEEERQRGNFPDRFSGHQFPNYSSELNVNALLLGDSALYLCASSLGDRAYNEQFFGPGTRLTVL.

By share, this clone ranks as medium-sized (0.01 to 0.1%). The junction and the germline gene differ at one end; a read error may be behind it. Other DNA sequences within the sample encode an identical CDR3. V usage is TRBV4-1 and J usage is TRBJ1-1, with D tentatively TRBD1 (5 bases). The length of the CDR3 is 12 residues. CDR1 is MGHRA and CDR2 is YSYEKL in the germline V gene. DNA of the CDR3: TGTGCCAGCAGCCAGGGCAGCACTGAAGCTTTCTTT. Translated: CASSQGSTEAFF.

The chain links TRBV7-9 to TRBJ1-1, with D unresolved. Per germline, CDR1 SEHNR and CDR2 FQNEAQ (reference sequence). Trimming left V 1 base short and J 4 bases short, with 10 bases between. CDR3 length: 14 residues. The CDR3 spells CASSLGGRATEAFF. Written as DNA, the CDR3 is TGTGCCAGCAGCTTAGGAGGGAGGGCCACTGAAGCTTTCTTT.

V usage is TRBV9 and J usage is TRBJ2-1, with D possibly being TRBD1 (5 bases). The V gene's germline CDR1 is SGDLS and CDR2 YYNGEE. This CDR3 is built from 12 residues. The V end was cut by 0 bases, the J end by 7 bases, with 5 bases between. CDR3 coding DNA: TGTGCCAGCAGCGTAGCAGGGAATGAGCAGTTCTTC. It encodes CASSVAGNEQFF.

The chain recombines TRBV21-1 with TRBJ1-1; the table's D call, TRBD1, was not checked against the DNA. TRBV21-1 is listed as a pseudogene. This CDR3 region has 16 residues. Here the CDR3 DNA reads TGTGCCAGCAGCAACCGGGACAGGGGGAGGGTCACTGAAGCTTTCTTT. Protein: CASSNRDRGRVTEAFF.

The chain joins TRBV27 to TRBJ1-1; the D gene is possibly TRBD1 (5 bases). This CDR3 is 14 amino acids long. V lost 3 bases, J lost 0 bases, and 8 bases lay in between. CDR1 and CDR2 from the germline V gene are MNHEY and SMNVEV (reference sequence). CDR3: CASSLTDLNTEAFF. CDR3 sequence (DNA): TGTGCCAGCAGTTTGACAGATTTGAACACTGAAGCTTTCTTT.

This chain joins TRBV4-1 and TRBJ1-4; D gene unclear. V gave up 4 bases and J gave up 6 bases, with 12 bases separating them. CDR3 length: 14 residues. The V gene's germline CDR1 is MGHRA and CDR2 YSYEKL. The CDR3 bases are TGCGCCAGCAGCCGATCGGAGGCGGATGAAAAACTGTTTTTT. This encodes CASSRSEADEKLFF.

This chain joins TRBV4-1 and TRBJ1-5; D perhaps matches TRBD1 (5 bases). CDR1 is MGHRA, CDR2 YSYEKL, per germline. The CDR3 totals 17 residues. Trimming took off 3 bases at V and 0 bases at J, with 15 bases between the two ends. DNA for the CDR3: TGCGCCAGCAGCCACCCAACAGGAGACCTTAGCAATCAGCCCCAGCATTTT. It encodes CASSHPTGDLSNQPQHF.

This clone was counted a few times. The chain has TRBV14 and TRBJ2-1, with 7 bases lining up with TRBD1. Germline V gene lookup returns CDR1 SGHDN and CDR2 FVKESK. The trim removed 8 bases at V and 2 bases at J, leaving 12 bases unmatched. There are 16 residues in the CDR3. In DNA, the CDR3 is TGTGCCAGCTCACCACCGGAGACAGGGCCCTACAATGAGCAGTTCTTC. Translated, it gives CASSPPETGPYNEQFF. Together with reference TRBV14 and TRBJ2-1, the CDR3 gives the full variable domain: EAGVTQFPSHSVIEKGQTVTLRCDPISGHDNLYWYRRVMGKEIKFLLHFVKESKQDESGMPNNRFLAERTGGTYSTLKVQPAELEDSGVYFCASSPPETGPYNEQFFGPGTRLTVL.

The rearrangement uses TRBV7-9 and TRBJ2-7, with D possibly being TRBD2 (8 bases). The ends were cut back, 2 bases at V and 3 bases at J, with 14 bases in the middle. This CDR3 is built from 15 residues. CDR1 is SEHNR and CDR2 is FQNEAQ in the germline V gene (reference sequence). The DNA for the CDR3 is TGTGCCAGCAGCTTATCGGGAGGGGGCCTCTACGAGCAGTACTTC. Its protein is CASSLSGGGLYEQYF.

In DNA form, the CDR3 reads TGTGCCAGCAGCTTGTGGCAGGGAGGGAACTACAATGAGCAGTTCTTC. It is translated as CASSLWQGGNYNEQFF. The V call is TRBV5-5, the J call TRBJ2-1; 7 nucleotides agree with TRBD2. This CDR3 has 16 amino acids. V shed 1 base and J 3 bases; nucleotides not matched to a gene: 7. Germline assignment: CDR1 SGHKS and CDR2 YYEKEE (reference sequence).

In its sample, this clone is medium-sized. The rearrangement uses TRBV19 and TRBJ1-1; D gene uncertain. Trimming removed 3 bases from V and 4 bases from J, with 15 bases in between. Germline values: CDR1 LNHDA, CDR2 SQIVND (reference sequence). The CDR3 runs 15 residues. The CDR3 sequence: CASSIGFGLSTEAFF. The CDR3 coding sequence is TGTGCCAGTAGTATCGGGTTTGGCTTAAGCACTGAAGCTTTCTTT. The entire variable domain, with the rest obtained from reference TRBV19 and TRBJ1-1, is as follows: DGGITQSPKYLFRKEGQNVTLSCEQNLNHDAMYWYRQDPGQGLRLIYYSQIVNDFQKGDIAEGYSVSREKKESFPLTVTSAQKNPTAFYLCASSIGFGLSTEAFFGQGTRLTVV.

With regard to this clone: The sample carries other DNA sequences with the same CDR3. This sequence joins TRBV9 and TRBJ1-2, with 7 bases aligning to TRBD1. Germline CDR1 and CDR2: SGDLS and YYNGEE. The CDR3 is 15 amino acids. The trim removed 0 bases at V and 4 bases at J, leaving 6 bases unmatched. CDR3 residues: CASSVGAGTVYGYTF. In DNA, the CDR3 is TGTGCCAGCAGCGTAGGTGCAGGGACAGTCTATGGCTACACCTTC.

V gene TRBV10-2 combines with J gene TRBJ2-1; 9 bases agree with TRBD1. V was clipped by 3 bases and J by 4 bases; unmatched bases: 4. The CDR3 covers 15 residues. Germline values: CDR1 WSHSY, CDR2 SAAADI. CDR3 nucleotides: TGCGCCAGCAGTGATCTGACAGGGGGATACAATGAGCAGTTCTTC. It is translated as CASSDLTGGYNEQFF.

The chain couples TRBV7-9 to TRBJ2-5, with 8 bases that match TRBD1. The J call may be incorrect, as the DNA end agrees better with TRBJ2-7. Germline V gene sequence: CDR1 SEHNR, CDR2 FQNEAQ (reference sequence). This CDR3 has 14 residues. The DNA of the CDR3 is TGTGCCAGCAGTCACTCCCAGGGGGCTAACGAGCAGTACTTC. Translation gives CASSHSQGANEQYF.

There are a few counts of this clone. This chain connects TRBV6-5 to TRBJ1-2, with 7 bases identical to TRBD1. The CDR3 spans 14 residues. The trim removed 5 bases at V and 3 bases at J, leaving 6 bases unmatched. Looked up from germline, CDR1 is MNHEY and CDR2 is SVGAGI. The CDR3 coding sequence is TGTGCCAGCAGTCCTTCGACAGGGCACTATGGCTACACCTTC. As protein: CASSPSTGHYGYTF.

This chain connects TRBV6-6 to TRBJ1-5, with 7 positions matching TRBD1. The V gene's germline CDR1 is MNHNY and CDR2 SVGAGI (reference sequence). The CDR3 runs 15 residues. Trimming at V came to 6 bases and at J to 0 bases, leaving 5 bases not matched to a gene. The CDR3: CASSLHRGSNQPQHF. In DNA form, the CDR3 reads TGTGCCAGCAGCTTACACAGGGGTAGCAATCAGCCCCAGCATTTT.

This clone was counted a few times. Additional DNA sequences in this sample encode the identical CDR3. The chain has TRBV21-1 and TRBJ2-2; TRBD2, the D gene given by the table, was not confirmed from the DNA. TRBV21-1 is assigned pseudogene status. This CDR3 region has 17 residues. This chain's CDR3 is CASSKEVAGGPGGELFF. The CDR3 bases are TGTGCCAGCAGCAAAGAGGTGGCGGGGGGGCCGGGCGGGGAGCTGTTTTTT.

V gene TRBV4-3 combines with J gene TRBJ2-1, with TRBD2 identical over 10 bases. Germline V gene lookup returns CDR1 LGHNA and CDR2 YSLEER. This CDR3 has 16 amino acids. Germline trimming cut 0 bases from V and 8 bases from J; bases unmatched to any gene: 7. The CDR3 DNA reads TGCGCCAGCAGCCAAGATACTCAGCGGGGGGGCTATGAGCAGTTCTTC. It translates to CASSQDTQRGGYEQFF.